These 9 T cell receptor beta chains were sequenced from one sample in a study of blood T cell repertoires in COVID-19. The assay was immunoSEQ multiplex PCR, and TCRdb's table has in-frame clones only and misses some. The sample includes approximately 270,000 clones, approximately 90% of them seen just once. Material: peripheral blood. These receptors were collected from a man aged 18 to 29 with active or convalescent COVID-19.

The chain recombines TRBV5-1 with TRBJ2-5; 12 bases align to TRBD1. The CDR3 length is 14 residues. Trimming removed 4 bases from V and 5 bases from J; junction bases left unmatched: 3. Germline lookup yields CDR1 SGHRS and CDR2 YFSETQ. The CDR3 DNA follows: TGCGCCAGCAGCGGGACAGGGGGCTCGGAGACCCAGTACTTC. It yields the protein CASSGTGGSETQYF. Variable domain in full (rest from reference TRBV5-1 and TRBJ2-5): KAGVTQTPRYLIKTRGQQVTLSCSPISGHRSVSWYQQTPGQGLQFLFEYFSETQRNKGNFPGRFSGRQFSNSRSEMNVSTLELGDSALYLCASSGTGGSETQYFGPGTRLLVL.

The rearrangement links TRBV27 to TRBJ1-4, with TRBD1 identical over 10 bases. The ends lost 4 bases at V and 6 bases at J; junction bases unmatched: 8. Germline CDR1 MNHEY, CDR2 SMNVEV (reference sequence). There are 16 residues in the CDR3. The DNA for the CDR3 is TGTGCCAGCAGTTCCCCCGGGGACAGGGGCTATGAAAAACTGTTTTTT. This encodes CASSSPGDRGYEKLFF.

The chain couples TRBV7-2 to TRBJ2-7; tentative D call: TRBD2 (6 bases). The ends were cut back, 8 bases at V and 0 bases at J, with 11 bases in the middle. Germline V lookup: CDR1 SGHTA, CDR2 FQGNSA. The CDR3 spans 13 residues. CDR3 sequence: CASANGGSYEQYF. CDR3 in DNA: TGTGCCAGCGCGAACGGGGGCTCCTACGAGCAGTACTTC.

The chain couples TRBV19 to TRBJ1-1, with a weak D call TRBD1 (6 bases). The CDR3 consists of 14 residues. Looked up from germline, CDR1 is LNHDA and CDR2 is SQIVND (reference sequence). Trimming cost V 6 bases and J 3 bases, with 14 bases left between them. CDR3 sequence (DNA): TGTGCCAGTAGATATAGGACAGTATACACTGAAGCTTTCTTT. Encoded protein: CASRYRTVYTEAFF.

CDR3 in DNA: TGTGCCAGTTTACCGGGACAGGGGAAGACTGAAGCTTTCTTT. Protein product: CASLPGQGKTEAFF. The chain joins TRBV2 to TRBJ1-1; 10 bases agree with TRBD1. The V and J ends lost 9 bases and 5 bases, in that order; junction bases with no gene match: 9. CDR3 size: 14 residues. Germline CDR1 reads SNHLY; CDR2 reads FYNNEI.

This clone has a handful of counts. The J gene is TRBJ2-3, the V gene TRBV12-3 or TRBV12-4; unclear D gene. Trimming removed 5 bases from V and 4 bases from J, with 7 bases in between. CDR3 length: 12 amino acids. CDR3 sequence: CASSPRADTQYF. CDR3 nucleotides: TGTGCCAGCAGTCCACGGGCAGATACGCAGTATTTT.

In this sample, this clone turned up a few times. The chain combines TRBV18 with TRBJ1-2, with TRBD1 matching 8 bases. V lost 6 bases to trimming and J lost 6 bases; unmatched junction nucleotides: 18. This CDR3 has 17 residues. Germline V lookup: CDR1 KGHSH, CDR2 LQKENI. The CDR3 DNA sequence: TGTGCCAGCTCTCGCCAAATCCCAGGGGGCGATGACGATGGCTACACCTTC. Translation gives CASSRQIPGGDDDGYTF.

This clone was seen a single time. V and J are TRBV27 and TRBJ2-1; 7 bases are a match to TRBD2. V was pared by 3 bases and J by 9 bases, with 11 bases of the junction left unmatched. Germline V gives CDR1 MNHEY, CDR2 SMNVEV (reference sequence). The CDR3 length is 15 residues. The CDR3 spells CASSLFSGGSFEQFF. CDR3 DNA sequence: TGTGCCAGCAGTTTGTTTAGCGGCGGGAGCTTTGAGCAGTTCTTC.

V gene TRBV4-1 combines with J gene TRBJ2-5, with TRBD2 matching over 10 bases. This CDR3 spans 14 amino acids. Germline CDR1 and CDR2: MGHRA and YSYEKL. V gave up 2 bases and J gave up 3 bases; unmatched junction bases: 0. Here the CDR3 reads CASSQTSGEETQYF. CDR3 nucleotides: TGCGCCAGCAGCCAAACTAGCGGGGAAGAGACCCAGTACTTC.